Sequencing of this TCR beta chain was carried out in a study of sequential checkpoint blockade in melanoma. Study summary: Arm A got nivolumab then ipilimumab; arm B the reverse, 1:1. Both treatment sequences were followed by maintenance nivolumab.

There are many counts of this clone. The data were produced by immunoSEQ multiplex PCR, yet TCRdb's version contains in-frame clones alone and is incomplete. In the table there are 15,000 or so clones, around two thirds of which are singletons. Trimming took 5 bases from V and 5 from J, leaving 6 bases between them. The CDR3 contains 11 residues. The germline CDR1 and CDR2 sequences are SGHTA and FQGNSA. The sample's treatment: randomized to nivolumab then ipilimumab (arm A) or the reverse (arm B). Sequenced material: CD8+ T cells sorted from blood (inferred from file names), taken from a patient given nivolumab and ipilimumab in sequence. The chain has TRBV7-2 and TRBJ2-5; D gene ambiguous. This receptor was obtained from a human donor with melanoma. The CDR3 is CASSPGETQYF. The CDR3 DNA is TGTGCCAGCAGCCCCGGGGAGACCCAGTACTTC.